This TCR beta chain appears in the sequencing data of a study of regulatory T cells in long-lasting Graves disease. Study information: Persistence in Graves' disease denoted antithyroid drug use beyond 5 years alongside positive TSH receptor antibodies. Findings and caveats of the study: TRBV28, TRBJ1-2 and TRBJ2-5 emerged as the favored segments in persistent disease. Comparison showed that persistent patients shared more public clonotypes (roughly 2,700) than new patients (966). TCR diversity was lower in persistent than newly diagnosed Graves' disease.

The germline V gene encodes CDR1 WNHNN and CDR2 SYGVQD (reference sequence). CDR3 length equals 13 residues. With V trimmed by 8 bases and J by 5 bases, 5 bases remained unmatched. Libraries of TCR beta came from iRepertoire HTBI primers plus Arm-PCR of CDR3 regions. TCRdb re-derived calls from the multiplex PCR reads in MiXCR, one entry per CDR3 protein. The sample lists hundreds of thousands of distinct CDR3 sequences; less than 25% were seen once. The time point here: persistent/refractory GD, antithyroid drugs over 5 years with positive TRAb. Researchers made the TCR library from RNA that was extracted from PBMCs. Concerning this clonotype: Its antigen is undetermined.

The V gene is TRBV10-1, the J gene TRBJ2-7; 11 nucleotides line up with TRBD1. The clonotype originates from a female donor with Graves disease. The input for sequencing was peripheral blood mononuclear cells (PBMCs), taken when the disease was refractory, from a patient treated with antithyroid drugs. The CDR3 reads CASSRTGGHEQYF. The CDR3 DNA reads TGCGCCAGCTCCAGGACAGGGGGCCACGAGCAGTACTTC.